The next 29 T cell receptor beta chains were all read from a single sample in a study of lymphopenia after photon versus proton radiotherapy. Measured with immunoSEQ multiplex PCR; TCRdb has only the in-frame clones, and not every one. This sample has 150,000 to 200,000 clones, with roughly nine tenths found just once. The input for sequencing was peripheral blood, taken from a patient treated with photon-based radiotherapy. Receptors originate from a man in his forties or fifties with gastric cancer.

The rearrangement uses TRBV5-4 and TRBJ2-3; no clear D gene. The CDR3 is 13 amino acids. Trimming took off 6 bases at V and 3 bases at J, with 11 bases between the two ends. Germline V CDR1 and CDR2: SGHNT, YYREEE (reference sequence). The DNA of the CDR3 is TGTGCCAGCACGAGTACTTGGACAGATACGCAGTATTTT. This encodes CASTSTWTDTQYF.

This sequence joins TRBV10-1 and TRBJ2-7; 9 nucleotides line up with TRBD1. V trimming: 1 base; J trimming: 1 base; junction bases outside the gene matches: 2. The length of the CDR3 is 15 residues. Germline-derived CDR1 and CDR2 are WNHNN and SYGVQD (reference sequence). CDR3 in amino acids: CASSEFDRGSYEQYF. The CDR3 DNA follows: TGCGCCAGCAGTGAGTTTGACAGGGGGTCCTACGAGCAGTACTTC.

The chain joins TRBV2 to TRBJ2-1; no firm D call. The ends were cut back, 6 bases at V and 4 bases at J, with 10 bases in the middle. The length of the CDR3 is 13 residues. Looked up from germline, CDR1 is SNHLY and CDR2 is FYNNEI. In DNA form, the CDR3 reads TGTGCCAGCAGCCTCCCCGGGTACAATGAGCAGTTCTTC. This encodes CASSLPGYNEQFF.

This clone was counted a single time. J is TRBJ2-1 and V is TRBV4-1, with 8 bases matching TRBD2. The V gene's germline CDR1 is MGHRA and CDR2 YSYEKL. This CDR3 has 17 residues. The junction had 8 bases not matched to a gene; V was cut back by 4 bases and J by 0 bases. CDR3 DNA: TGCGCCAGCAGCCTGAGGGCGGGAGGAGGCTCCTACAATGAGCAGTTCTTC. Encoded protein: CASSLRAGGGSYNEQFF.

The chain recombines TRBV6-1 with TRBJ1-1; 7 bases agree with TRBD1. Germline V gene data show CDR1 as MNHNS and CDR2 as SASEGT. This CDR3 region has 13 residues. V gave up 6 bases and J gave up 6 bases; unmatched junction bases: 7. CDR3: CASSGKQGSEAFF. Written as DNA, the CDR3 is TGTGCCAGCAGCGGAAAACAGGGGTCTGAAGCTTTCTTT.

On this clone itself: Other nucleotide sequences from this sample produce the same CDR3. CDR3 nucleotide sequence: TGTGCCAGCAGTGAAGGGGGGAGCTCCTACGAGCAGTACTTC. This encodes CASSEGGSSYEQYF. The chain uses TRBV6-1 and TRBJ2-7; the D call may be TRBD1 or TRBD2 (5 bases each). The CDR3 has 14 amino acids. V lost 1 base to trimming and J lost 0 bases, with 7 bases between them. CDR1 MNHNS and CDR2 SASEGT come from the germline V gene.

In its sample, this clone was seen a few times. The chain has TRBV9 and TRBJ1-2; 7 nucleotides match TRBD1. Germline V gene lookup returns CDR1 SGDLS and CDR2 YYNGEE. J was trimmed by 4 bases and V by 0 bases; bases with no gene match: 3. This CDR3 contains 14 residues. The CDR3 region is CASSVEGQIYGYTF. The CDR3 DNA follows: TGTGCCAGCAGCGTAGAGGGACAGATCTATGGCTACACCTTC.

This rearrangement joins TRBV18 to TRBJ2-7; D gene unclear. Per the germline V gene, CDR1 is KGHSH and CDR2 is LQKENI. The CDR3 is 15 residues long. Deletions cut 6 bases from V and 2 bases from J, with 17 bases between. CDR3 sequence (DNA): TGTGCCAGCTCCTCAGGAGTAATGGTCACCTACGAGCAGTACTTC. Translated, it gives CASSSGVMVTYEQYF.

The V gene is TRBV6-1, the J gene TRBJ1-2; possibly TRBD1 for D (5 bases). This CDR3 contains 14 residues. Germline CDR1 and CDR2: MNHNS and SASEGT. Trimming removed 6 bases at V and 3 bases at J, with 14 bases between. CDR3 coding DNA: TGTGCCAGCAGGGGGACGGGTAGGGACTATGGCTACACCTTC. This translates into CASRGTGRDYGYTF.

The V gene is TRBV7-9, the J gene TRBJ2-1; 9 bases match TRBD1. Germline CDR1 SEHNR, CDR2 FQNEAQ (reference sequence). The CDR3 sequence is 14 residues long. The V segment lost 10 bases and the J segment 3 bases; nucleotides outside the gene matches: 7. CDR3 bases: TGTGCCACCGAACAGGGGGCGGGCTACAATGAGCAGTTCTTC. It translates to CATEQGAGYNEQFF.

The rearrangement joins TRBV5-4 to TRBJ2-3; TRBD2 is a possible D gene (5 bases). Trimming cost V 2 bases and J 6 bases, with 28 bases left between them. The CDR3 consists of 19 residues. Germline lookup yields CDR1 SGHNT and CDR2 YYREEE (reference sequence). The CDR3 protein is CASSFRSNPGIFSGDTQYF. The DNA for the CDR3 is TGTGCCAGCAGCTTCCGTTCAAATCCCGGGATCTTTTCCGGGGATACGCAGTATTTT. Complete variable domain (other parts from reference TRBV5-4 and TRBJ2-3): ETGVTQSPTHLIKTRGQQVTLRCSSQSGHNTVSWYQQALGQGPQFIFQYYREEENGRGNFPPRFSGLQFPNYSSELNVNALELDDSALYLCASSFRSNPGIFSGDTQYFGPGTRLTVL.

The chain links TRBV18 to TRBJ2-7; 8 positions agree with TRBD2. The germline gives CDR1 KGHSH, CDR2 LQKENI. The CDR3 extends over 14 amino acids. V gave up 8 bases and J gave up 5 bases; unmatched junction bases: 11. The CDR3 DNA sequence: TGTGCCAGCCGAGGCAGCGGGAGAAGTCACGAGCAGTACTTC. This encodes CASRGSGRSHEQYF.

V and J are TRBV7-6 and TRBJ2-3; D unclear. Germline V lookup: CDR1 SGHVS, CDR2 FNYEAQ. The V end was cut by 8 bases, the J end by 0 bases, with 9 bases between. The CDR3 is made up of 13 amino acids. The CDR3 loop is CASGRTSTDTQYF. The CDR3 region has the DNA TGTGCCAGCGGACGGACGAGCACAGATACGCAGTATTTT.

The rearrangement joins TRBV30 to TRBJ1-2; 8 nucleotides agree with TRBD1. The V and J ends lost 2 bases and 3 bases, in that order; junction bases with no gene match: 11. Germline V CDR1 and CDR2: GTSNPN, SVGIG (reference sequence). CDR3 size: 16 residues. DNA for the CDR3: TGTGCCTGGAGTAAGGGGAGTCAGGGGGCCCACTATGGCTACACCTTC. This translates into CAWSKGSQGAHYGYTF. Based on the CDR3 plus reference TRBV30 and TRBJ1-2, the full variable domain is SQTIHQWPATLVQPVGSPLSLECTVEGTSNPNLYWYRQAAGRGLQLLFYSVGIGQISSEVPQNLSASRPQDRQFILSSKKLLLSDSGFYLCAWSKGSQGAHYGYTFGSGTRLTVV.

This clone showed up just once. The CDR3 bases are TGCACCCTTGAGGAGGGTTATGGCTACACCTTC. Protein: CTLEEGYGYTF. The V gene is TRBV29-1, the J gene TRBJ1-2; D is unresolved. The germline V gene encodes CDR1 SQVTM and CDR2 ANQGSEA. The CDR3 runs to 11 residues.

The genes are TRBV5-6 and TRBJ2-7; D remains unclear. Germline V gene lookup returns CDR1 SGHDT and CDR2 YYEEEE. The CDR3 is 13 amino acids. V lost 3 bases, J lost 0 bases, and 7 bases lay in between. CDR3 loop: CASSYPSSYEQYF. The CDR3, as DNA: TGTGCCAGCAGCTACCCATCCTCCTACGAGCAGTACTTC.

This chain uses TRBV5-4 with TRBJ2-2; 14 bases align to TRBD2. Germline CDR1 SGHNT, CDR2 YYREEE (reference sequence). The CDR3 runs to 19 residues. The V segment lost 2 bases and the J segment 7 bases; nucleotides outside the gene matches: 13. The CDR3 is CASSLGRGLAGGYGGELFF. The CDR3, as DNA: TGTGCCAGCAGCTTAGGCCGTGGACTAGCGGGAGGATATGGCGGGGAGCTGTTTTTT.

The V gene is TRBV5-5, the J gene TRBJ2-3, with D possibly TRBD2 on 5 matching bases. CDR1 is SGHKS, CDR2 YYEKEE, per germline (reference sequence). The germline V and J ends were trimmed by 2 bases and 0 bases, with 16 bases remaining between them. CDR3 length: 17 residues. This chain's CDR3 is CASSFWTGVWSTDTQYF. The CDR3 DNA sequence: TGTGCCAGCAGCTTCTGGACCGGGGTTTGGAGCACAGATACGCAGTATTTT.

This chain uses TRBV15 with TRBJ2-2; 7 bases are shared with TRBD2. CDR1 is LNHNV and CDR2 is YYDKDF in the germline V gene (reference sequence). The CDR3 is 17 amino acids. V trimming: 0 bases; J trimming: 2 bases; junction bases outside the gene matches: 6. For the CDR3, the DNA is TGTGCCACCAGCAGAGATCAGCCTAGCGGCAACACCGGGGAGCTGTTTTTT. Residues: CATSRDQPSGNTGELFF.

The rearrangement joins TRBV4-1 to TRBJ2-3; 9 nucleotides match TRBD2. V gave up 3 bases and J gave up 1 base; unmatched junction bases: 8. There are 17 residues in the CDR3. Germline CDR1 reads MGHRA; CDR2 reads YSYEKL. This CDR3 reads CASSHHGAGGGTDTQYF. The CDR3 DNA reads TGCGCCAGCAGCCACCACGGAGCGGGAGGCGGCACAGATACGCAGTATTTT.

The chain carries TRBV5-1 and TRBJ2-1, with 7 bases lining up with TRBD1. CDR1 is SGHRS, CDR2 YFSETQ, per germline. The CDR3 runs 15 residues. The ends lost 6 bases at V and 0 bases at J; junction bases unmatched: 6. CDR3 amino acids: CASIETGSSYNEQFF. In DNA form, the CDR3 reads TGCGCCAGCATCGAGACAGGGAGCTCCTACAATGAGCAGTTCTTC.

This clone was recorded a few times. As DNA, the CDR3 is TGCGCCAGCAGCTTGGAGGCTAGCGGTTACGAGCAGTACTTC. This translates into CASSLEASGYEQYF. The chain links TRBV5-1 to TRBJ2-7, with 7 bases lining up with TRBD2. Germline CDR1 SGHRS, CDR2 YFSETQ. The J segment lost 4 bases and the V segment lost 0 bases, leaving 4 bases of the junction unmatched. The CDR3 has 14 residues.

The chain carries TRBV10-3 and TRBJ2-7; 7 bases fit TRBD1. This CDR3 spans 14 amino acids. The germline V gene has CDR1 ENHRY and CDR2 SYGVKD. V lost 4 bases to trimming and J lost 2 bases; unmatched junction nucleotides: 5. In nucleotides, the CDR3 is TGTGCCATCAGTGGAAAGGGGGCAACCTACGAGCAGTACTTC. Protein product: CAISGKGATYEQYF.

The chain joins TRBV30 to TRBJ2-1, with 9 bases lining up with TRBD2. J lost 7 bases, V lost 3 bases, and 7 bases had no gene match. The CDR3 has 14 residues. From germline, CDR1 is GTSNPN and CDR2 SVGIG (reference sequence). The CDR3 reads CAWRGSGSPNEQFF. Written as DNA, the CDR3 is TGTGCCTGGAGAGGTAGCGGGAGTCCTAATGAGCAGTTCTTC.

This chain connects TRBV11-2 to TRBJ2-7, with 7 bases lining up with TRBD1. Losses at the gene ends were 0 bases for V and 4 bases for J; bases not matched to a gene: 6. The V gene's germline CDR1 is SGHAT and CDR2 FQNNGV. This CDR3 comprises 15 residues. This CDR3 reads CASSLDQVTGYEQYF. Written as DNA, the CDR3 is TGTGCCAGCAGCTTAGATCAGGTGACAGGGTACGAGCAGTACTTC. The variable domain in full, with the rest retrieved from reference TRBV11-2 and TRBJ2-7, is EAGVAQSPRYKIIEKRQSVAFWCNPISGHATLYWYQQILGQGPKLLIQFQNNGVVDDSQLPKDRFSAERLKGVDSTLKIQPAKLEDSAVYLCASSLDQVTGYEQYFGPGTRLTVT.

The J gene is TRBJ2-1, the V gene TRBV5-4; 12 bases are a match to TRBD2. Trimming at V came to 3 bases and at J to 10 bases, leaving 8 bases not matched to a gene. Germline CDR1 reads SGHNT; CDR2 reads YYREEE (reference sequence). This CDR3 comprises 15 residues. For the CDR3, the DNA is TGTGCCAGCAGCTACGAGACTAGCGGGAGTAACGAGCAGTTCTTC. It encodes CASSYETSGSNEQFF.

The CDR3 DNA reads as TGTGCCAGCAGCGTAGCTGAACGGGCGAACACCGGGGAGCTGTTTTTT. Translation: CASSVAERANTGELFF. This chain joins TRBV9 and TRBJ2-2; D ambiguous. This CDR3 has 16 amino acids. The germline V gene encodes CDR1 SGDLS and CDR2 YYNGEE. V was trimmed by 0 bases and J by 0 bases, leaving 9 bases between them.

A few counts support this clone. The V and J genes are TRBV29-1 and TRBJ2-3, with D unclear. This CDR3 is 14 amino acids long. Trimming cost V 3 bases and J 1 base, with 11 bases left between them. CDR1 and CDR2 from the germline V gene are SQVTM and ANQGSEA. This chain's CDR3 is CSVESAQRTDTQYF. CDR3 coding DNA: TGCAGCGTTGAGTCTGCACAGCGCACAGATACGCAGTATTTT.

V is TRBV6-1 and J is TRBJ2-1, with D perhaps given as TRBD1 or TRBD2 (5 bases each). Trimming removed 4 bases from V and 2 bases from J, with 18 bases in between. The germline CDR1 and CDR2 sequences are MNHNS and SASEGT. The CDR3 runs to 17 residues. In nucleotides, the CDR3 is TGTGCCAGCAGTGCCACCGGGGCGAGCGGCACCTACAATGAGCAGTTCTTC. Its protein product is CASSATGASGTYNEQFF.